Listed here is a single T cell receptor beta chain. Antigen unknown. Trimming removed 8 bases from V and 1 base from J; junction bases left unmatched: 5. Germline values: CDR1 GTSNPN, CDR2 SVGIG (reference sequence). This CDR3 contains 12 residues. The data belong to a study of T cell responses to AZD1222 COVID-19 vaccine. The assay was immunoSEQ multiplex PCR, and TCRdb's table has in-frame clones only and misses some. The repertoire holds 90,000 to 120,000 clones, about 90% seen once, with 8% to 9.5% in the top ten. The study, taken as a whole, reports: White British donors predominated, females outnumbered males, and clonal diversity was possibly underestimated. Only a handful of AZD1222 recipients, several in all, had baseline seropositivity. Unmutated variant regions are reportedly the target of nearly half of TCRs that are spike-specific.

Here the sequenced sample was peripheral blood, taken 28 days after the second AZD1222 dose. The chain links TRBV30 to TRBJ2-7; 7 bases agree with TRBD1. The TCR comes from an adult who received the AZD1222 COVID-19 vaccine. CDR3 sequence (DNA): TGTGCCAGCGGACAGGTGTCCTACGAGCAGTACTTC. Encoded protein: CASGQVSYEQYF. Combining the CDR3 with reference TRBV30 and TRBJ2-7 gives the whole variable domain SQTIHQWPATLVQPVGSPLSLECTVEGTSNPNLYWYRQAAGRGLQLLFYSVGIGQISSEVPQNLSASRPQDRQFILSSKKLLLSDSGFYLCASGQVSYEQYFGPGTRLTVT.